The entry that follows covers one T cell receptor beta chain sequence. Antigen: not known. The data originate from a study of T cells in Graves' hyperthyroidism and ophthalmopathy. Patients aged 18 to 65 with hyperthyroidism were newly diagnosed, with duration under 2 months. Study-wide findings and caveats: Also found in blood were most expanded thyroid clonotypes above 0.001.

The CDR3 length is 19 residues. Trimming removed 0 bases at V and 0 bases at J, with 18 bases between. The germline V gene has CDR1 SNHLY and CDR2 FYNNEI. The TCR beta CDR3 regions underwent amplification using RNA transcripts as the source. First-round RT-PCR of the TCR CDR3 relied on the HTBI primer set. TCRdb reanalysed the multiplex PCR reads using MiXCR and keeps one entry per CDR3 protein. Among about 420,000 distinct CDR3 sequences, around 16% were seen once, and the ten largest hold 14%. Material: blood. This rearrangement joins TRBV2 to TRBJ2-1, with D unresolved. The sequence was obtained from a woman under 30 with Graves' hyperthyroidism. CDR3 region: CASSEALHHSLSSYNEQFF. The CDR3 nucleotides read TGTGCCAGCAGTGAAGCGCTTCATCACTCCTTGAGCTCCTACAATGAGCAGTTCTTC. The full variable domain, completed using reference TRBV2 and TRBJ2-1, is EPEVTQTPSHQVTQMGQEVILRCVPISNHLYFYWYRQILGQKVEFLVSFYNNEISEKSEIFDDQFSVERPDGSNFTLKIRSTKLEDSAMYFCASSEALHHSLSSYNEQFFGPGTRLTVL.